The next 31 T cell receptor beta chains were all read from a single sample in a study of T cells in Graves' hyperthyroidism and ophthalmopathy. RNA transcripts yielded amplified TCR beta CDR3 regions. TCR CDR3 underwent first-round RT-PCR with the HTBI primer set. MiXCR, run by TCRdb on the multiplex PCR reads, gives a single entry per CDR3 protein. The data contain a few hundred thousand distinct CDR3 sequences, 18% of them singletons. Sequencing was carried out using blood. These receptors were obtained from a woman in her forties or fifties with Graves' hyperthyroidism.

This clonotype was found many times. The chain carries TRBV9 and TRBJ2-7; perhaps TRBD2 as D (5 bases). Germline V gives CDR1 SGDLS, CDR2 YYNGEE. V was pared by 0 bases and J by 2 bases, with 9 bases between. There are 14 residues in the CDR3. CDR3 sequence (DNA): TGTGCCAGCAGCGTAGGTGACTACGCCTACGAGCAGTACTTC. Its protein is CASSVGDYAYEQYF.

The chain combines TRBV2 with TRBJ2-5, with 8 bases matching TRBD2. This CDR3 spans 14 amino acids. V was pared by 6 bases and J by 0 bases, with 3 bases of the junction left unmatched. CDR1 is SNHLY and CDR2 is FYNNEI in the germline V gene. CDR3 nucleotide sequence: TGTGCCAGCAGAGTAGCGGGGTACCAAGAGACCCAGTACTTC. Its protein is CASRVAGYQETQYF.

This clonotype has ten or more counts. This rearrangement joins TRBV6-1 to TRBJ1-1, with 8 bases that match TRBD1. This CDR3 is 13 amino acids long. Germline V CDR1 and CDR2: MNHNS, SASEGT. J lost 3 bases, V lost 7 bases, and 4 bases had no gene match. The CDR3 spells CASKIQGDTEAFF. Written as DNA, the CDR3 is TGTGCCAGCAAAATACAGGGGGACACTGAAGCTTTCTTT.

The CDR3 region has the DNA TGTGCCAGCACCCCGGGGAGGGGGCGGAACTCCTATAATTCACCCCTCCACTTT. Translating it yields CASTPGRGRNSYNSPLHF. V is TRBV28 and J is TRBJ1-6, with TRBD1 identical over 7 bases. This CDR3 has 18 amino acids. V shed 7 bases and J 0 bases; nucleotides not matched to a gene: 12. Germline-derived CDR1 and CDR2 are MDHEN and SYDVKM.

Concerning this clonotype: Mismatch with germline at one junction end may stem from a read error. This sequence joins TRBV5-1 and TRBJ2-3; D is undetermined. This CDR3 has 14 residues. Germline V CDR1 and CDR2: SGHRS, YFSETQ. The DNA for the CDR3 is TGTGCCAGCAGGTTCGACCAGAAGGCAGATACGCAGTATTTT. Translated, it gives CASRFDQKADTQYF.

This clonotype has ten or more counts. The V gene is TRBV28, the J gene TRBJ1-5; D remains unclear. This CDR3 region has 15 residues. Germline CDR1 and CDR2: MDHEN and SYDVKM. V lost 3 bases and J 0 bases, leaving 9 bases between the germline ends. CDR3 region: CASSFEGNSNQPQHF. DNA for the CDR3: TGTGCCAGCAGTTTCGAGGGTAATAGCAATCAGCCCCAGCATTTT.

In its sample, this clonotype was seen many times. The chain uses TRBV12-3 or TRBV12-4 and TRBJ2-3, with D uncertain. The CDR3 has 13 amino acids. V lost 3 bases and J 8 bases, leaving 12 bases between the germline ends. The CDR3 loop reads CASSFRLLGTQYF. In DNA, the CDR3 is TGTGCCAGCAGTTTCAGGCTGCTAGGTACGCAGTATTTT.

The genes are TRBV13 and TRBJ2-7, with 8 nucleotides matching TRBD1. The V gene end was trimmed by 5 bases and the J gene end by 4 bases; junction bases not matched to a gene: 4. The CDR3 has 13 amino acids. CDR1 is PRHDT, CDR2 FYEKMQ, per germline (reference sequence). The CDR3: CASSSRDRYEQYF. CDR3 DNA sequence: TGTGCCAGCAGCAGCCGGGACAGGTACGAGCAGTACTTC.

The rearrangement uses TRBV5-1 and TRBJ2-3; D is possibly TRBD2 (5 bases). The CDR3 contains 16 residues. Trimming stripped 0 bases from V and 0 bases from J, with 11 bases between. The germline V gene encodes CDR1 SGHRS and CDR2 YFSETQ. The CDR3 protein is CASSLGAGPSTDTQYF. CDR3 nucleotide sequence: TGCGCCAGCAGCTTGGGGGCGGGCCCAAGCACAGATACGCAGTATTTT.

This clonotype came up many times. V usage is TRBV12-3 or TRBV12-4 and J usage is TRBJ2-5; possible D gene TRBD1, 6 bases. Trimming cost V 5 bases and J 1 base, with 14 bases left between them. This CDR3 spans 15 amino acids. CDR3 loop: CASSQGGHSQETQYF. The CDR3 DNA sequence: TGTGCCAGCAGTCAAGGGGGTCACAGCCAAGAGACCCAGTACTTC.

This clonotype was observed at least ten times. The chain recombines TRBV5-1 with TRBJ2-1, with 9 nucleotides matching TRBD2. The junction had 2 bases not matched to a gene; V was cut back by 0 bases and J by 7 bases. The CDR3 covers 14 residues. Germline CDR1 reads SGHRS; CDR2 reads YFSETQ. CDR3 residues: CASSLASGVNEQFF. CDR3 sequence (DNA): TGCGCCAGCAGCTTGGCTAGCGGGGTAAATGAGCAGTTCTTC.

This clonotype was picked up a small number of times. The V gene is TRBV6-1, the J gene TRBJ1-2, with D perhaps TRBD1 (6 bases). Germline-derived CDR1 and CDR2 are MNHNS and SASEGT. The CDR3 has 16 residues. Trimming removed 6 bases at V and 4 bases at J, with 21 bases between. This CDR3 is CASSLLDSSGSYGYTF. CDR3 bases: TGTGCCAGCAGCTTACTGGACAGCTCTGGATCCTATGGCTACACCTTC.

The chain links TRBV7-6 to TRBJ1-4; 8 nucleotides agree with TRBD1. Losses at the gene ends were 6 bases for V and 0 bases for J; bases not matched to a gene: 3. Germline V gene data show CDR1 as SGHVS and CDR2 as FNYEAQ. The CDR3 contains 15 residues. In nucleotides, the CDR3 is TGTGCCAGCAGGAAACAGGGGGCAACTAATGAAAAACTGTTTTTT. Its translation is CASRKQGATNEKLFF.

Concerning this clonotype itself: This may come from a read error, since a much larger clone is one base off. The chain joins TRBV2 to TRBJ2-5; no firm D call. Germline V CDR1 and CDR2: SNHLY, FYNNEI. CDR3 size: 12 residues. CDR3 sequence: CASRTDQETQHF. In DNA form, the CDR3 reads TGTGCCAGCAGAACAGACCAAGAGACCCAGCACTTC.

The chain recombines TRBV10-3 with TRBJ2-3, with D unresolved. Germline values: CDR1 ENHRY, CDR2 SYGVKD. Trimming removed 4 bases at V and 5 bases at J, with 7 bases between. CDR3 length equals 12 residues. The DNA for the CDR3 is TGTGCCATCAGTGTGCTGGGAGATACGCAGTATTTT. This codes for CAISVLGDTQYF.

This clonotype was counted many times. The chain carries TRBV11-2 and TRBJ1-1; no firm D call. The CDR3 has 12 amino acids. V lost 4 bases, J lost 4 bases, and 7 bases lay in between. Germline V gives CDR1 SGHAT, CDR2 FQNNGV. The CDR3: CASSSRSTEAFF. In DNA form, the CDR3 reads TGTGCCAGCAGCTCCAGGAGCACTGAAGCTTTCTTT. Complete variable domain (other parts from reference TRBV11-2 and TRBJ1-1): EAGVAQSPRYKIIEKRQSVAFWCNPISGHATLYWYQQILGQGPKLLIQFQNNGVVDDSQLPKDRFSAERLKGVDSTLKIQPAKLEDSAVYLCASSSRSTEAFFGQGTRLTVV.

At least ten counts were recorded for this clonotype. CDR3 in DNA: TGTGCCAGCAGGGAGCTGTGGACTAGACTCACAGATACGCAGTATTTT. Residues: CASRELWTRLTDTQYF. The chain links TRBV2 to TRBJ2-3; TRBD2 aligns across 7 bases. This CDR3 comprises 16 residues. Germline V gene data show CDR1 as SNHLY and CDR2 as FYNNEI. The J segment lost 2 bases and the V segment lost 6 bases, leaving 11 bases of the junction unmatched.

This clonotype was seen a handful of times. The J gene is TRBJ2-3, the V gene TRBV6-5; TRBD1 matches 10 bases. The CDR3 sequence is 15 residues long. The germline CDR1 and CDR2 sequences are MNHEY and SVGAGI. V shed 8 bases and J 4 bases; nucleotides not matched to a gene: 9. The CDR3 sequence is CASQLGQGIADTQYF. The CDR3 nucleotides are TGTGCCAGCCAGTTGGGACAGGGGATCGCAGATACGCAGTATTTT.

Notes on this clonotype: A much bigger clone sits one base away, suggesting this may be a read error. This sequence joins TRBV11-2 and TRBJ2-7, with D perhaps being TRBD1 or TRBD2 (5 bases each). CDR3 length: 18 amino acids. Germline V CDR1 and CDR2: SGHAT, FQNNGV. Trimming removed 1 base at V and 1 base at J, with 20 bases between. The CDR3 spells CASSLGLGRGVFSYEQYF. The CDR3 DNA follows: TGTGCCAGCAGCTTAGGCCTGGGACGGGGAGTTTTTTCCTACGAGCAGTACTTC.

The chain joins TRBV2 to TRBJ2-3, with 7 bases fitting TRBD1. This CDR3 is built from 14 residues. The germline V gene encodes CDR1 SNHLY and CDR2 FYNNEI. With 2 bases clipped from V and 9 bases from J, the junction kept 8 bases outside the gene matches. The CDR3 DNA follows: TGTGCCAGCAGTGAAATATCCGGACAGGACACGCAGTATTTT. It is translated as CASSEISGQDTQYF.

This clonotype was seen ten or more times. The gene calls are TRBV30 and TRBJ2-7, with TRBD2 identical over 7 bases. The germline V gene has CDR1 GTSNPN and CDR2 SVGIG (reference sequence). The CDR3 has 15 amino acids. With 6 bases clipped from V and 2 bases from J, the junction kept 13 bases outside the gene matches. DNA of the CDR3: TGTGCCTGTCTCCCTCCGGGACTACCGACCTACGAGCAGTACTTC. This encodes CACLPPGLPTYEQYF.

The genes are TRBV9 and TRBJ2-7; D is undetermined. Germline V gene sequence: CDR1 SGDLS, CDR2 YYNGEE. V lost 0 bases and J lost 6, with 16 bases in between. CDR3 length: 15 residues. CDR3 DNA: TGTGCCAGCAGCGTAGCGGAGAGCGACCCAGCCGAGCAGTACTTC. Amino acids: CASSVAESDPAEQYF.

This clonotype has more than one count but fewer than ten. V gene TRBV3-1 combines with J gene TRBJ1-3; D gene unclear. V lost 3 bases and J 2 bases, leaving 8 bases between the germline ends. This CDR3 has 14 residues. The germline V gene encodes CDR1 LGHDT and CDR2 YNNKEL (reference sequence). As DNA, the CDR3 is TGTGCCAGCAGCCAGGGCCGAACTGGAAACACCATATATTTT. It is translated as CASSQGRTGNTIYF.

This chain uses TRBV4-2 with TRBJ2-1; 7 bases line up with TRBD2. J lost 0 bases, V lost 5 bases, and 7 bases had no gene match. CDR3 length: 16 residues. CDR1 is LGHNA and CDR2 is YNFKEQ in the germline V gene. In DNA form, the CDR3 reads TGTGCCAGCAGCTACACTAGCGAGAGCTCCTACAATGAGCAGTTCTTC. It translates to CASSYTSESSYNEQFF.

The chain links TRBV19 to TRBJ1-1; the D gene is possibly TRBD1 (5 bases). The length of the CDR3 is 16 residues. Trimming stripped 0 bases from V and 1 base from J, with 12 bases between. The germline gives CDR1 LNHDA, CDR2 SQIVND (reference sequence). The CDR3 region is CASSIDNGGWNTEAFF. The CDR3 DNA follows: TGTGCCAGTAGTATAGATAACGGGGGATGGAACACTGAAGCTTTCTTT.

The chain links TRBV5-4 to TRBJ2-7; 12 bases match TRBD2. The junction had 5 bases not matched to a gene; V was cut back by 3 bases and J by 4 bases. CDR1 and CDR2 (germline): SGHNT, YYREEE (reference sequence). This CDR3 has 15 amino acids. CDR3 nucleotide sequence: TGTGCCAGCAGCTCCAGACTAGCGGGAGTGTACGAGCAGTACTTC. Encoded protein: CASSSRLAGVYEQYF.

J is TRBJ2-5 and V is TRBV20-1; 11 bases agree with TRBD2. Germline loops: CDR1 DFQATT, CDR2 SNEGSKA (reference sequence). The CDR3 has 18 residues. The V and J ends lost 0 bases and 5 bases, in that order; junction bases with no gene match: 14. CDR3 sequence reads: CSARDYASGGRGWETQYF. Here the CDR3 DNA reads TGCAGTGCTAGAGATTACGCTAGCGGGGGGAGGGGTTGGGAGACCCAGTACTTC.

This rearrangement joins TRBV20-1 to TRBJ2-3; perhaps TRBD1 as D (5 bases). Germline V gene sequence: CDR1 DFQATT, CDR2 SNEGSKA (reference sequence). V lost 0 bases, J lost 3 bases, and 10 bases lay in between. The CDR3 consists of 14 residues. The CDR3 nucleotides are TGCAGTGCTAGAGACAGGGATAAGACAGATACGCAGTATTTT. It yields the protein CSARDRDKTDTQYF.

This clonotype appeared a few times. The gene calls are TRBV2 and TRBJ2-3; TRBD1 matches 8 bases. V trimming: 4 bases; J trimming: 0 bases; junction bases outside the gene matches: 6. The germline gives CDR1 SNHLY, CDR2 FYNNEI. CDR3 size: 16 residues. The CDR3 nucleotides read TGTGCCAGCAGTGGCCCGGGACAGGACAGCACAGATACGCAGTATTTT. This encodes CASSGPGQDSTDTQYF.

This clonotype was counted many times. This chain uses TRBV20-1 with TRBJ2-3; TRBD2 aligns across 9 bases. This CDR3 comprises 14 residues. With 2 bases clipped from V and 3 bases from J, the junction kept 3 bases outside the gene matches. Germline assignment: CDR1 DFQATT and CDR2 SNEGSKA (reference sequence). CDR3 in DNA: TGCAGTGCTAGACGGACTAGCGTAACAGATACGCAGTATTTT. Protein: CSARRTSVTDTQYF.

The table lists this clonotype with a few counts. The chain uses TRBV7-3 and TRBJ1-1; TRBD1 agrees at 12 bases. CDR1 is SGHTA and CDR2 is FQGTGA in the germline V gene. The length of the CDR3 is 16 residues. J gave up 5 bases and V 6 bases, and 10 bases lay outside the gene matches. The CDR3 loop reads CASSRPGQGARTEAFF. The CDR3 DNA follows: TGTGCCAGCAGTCGGCCGGGACAGGGGGCAAGGACTGAAGCTTTCTTT. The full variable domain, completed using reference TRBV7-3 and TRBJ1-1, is GAGVSQTPSNKVTEKGKYVELRCDPISGHTALYWYRQSLGQGPEFLIYFQGTGAADDSGLPNDRFFAVRPEGSVSTLKIQRTERGDSAVYLCASSRPGQGARTEAFFGQGTRLTVV.